This T cell receptor beta chain is drawn from a study of blood T cell repertoires in COVID-19. Study as a whole: From the United States, Italy and Spain came samples of acute and convalescent COVID-19. Sample material is recorded as cDNA or gDNA derived from T cells, B-cell-depleted T cells, or PBMCs.

Authors' data handling: Reference gene primer amplification gave estimated nucleated cell counts. Generated by immunoSEQ multiplex PCR, the TCRdb table keeps only in-frame clones and is missing some. V and J calls and clone size are copied from that table; D and trimming were computed from the DNA. Of 150,000 to 200,000 clones listed, 60% to 80% are singletons. J gave up 7 bases and V 2 bases, and 9 bases lay outside the gene matches. This CDR3 region has 15 residues. Germline V gene sequence: CDR1 KGHSH, CDR2 LQKENI. The sequenced sample consisted of peripheral blood. The rearrangement joins TRBV18 to TRBJ2-5; 8 bases agree with TRBD1. This receptor was taken from a man aged 55 to 70 with active or convalescent COVID-19. The CDR3, as DNA: TGTGCCAGCTCACCAAAGGACAGGGCCAGGGGGACCCAGTACTTC. Its protein product is CASSPKDRARGTQYF.